Reported below is one TCR beta chain. This entry belongs to a study of T cell changes during pregnancy in multiple sclerosis. Deletions cut 0 bases from V and 8 bases from J, with 9 bases between. Germline CDR1 SGHTA, CDR2 FQGTGA. The CDR3 covers 13 residues. Assay: immunoSEQ multiplex PCR; the TCRdb copy retains only in-frame clones and omits some. Of about 45,000 clones in the sample, 90% to 97% were seen once. The sample here was peripheral blood, taken in the second trimester of pregnancy. This chain connects TRBV7-3 to TRBJ2-3, with D unclear. This TCR derives from a female donor with multiple sclerosis, enrolled in a pregnancy study. The CDR3: CASSLTPAGTQYF. The CDR3 DNA sequence: TGTGCCAGCAGCTTAACCCCCGCAGGTACGCAGTATTTT.